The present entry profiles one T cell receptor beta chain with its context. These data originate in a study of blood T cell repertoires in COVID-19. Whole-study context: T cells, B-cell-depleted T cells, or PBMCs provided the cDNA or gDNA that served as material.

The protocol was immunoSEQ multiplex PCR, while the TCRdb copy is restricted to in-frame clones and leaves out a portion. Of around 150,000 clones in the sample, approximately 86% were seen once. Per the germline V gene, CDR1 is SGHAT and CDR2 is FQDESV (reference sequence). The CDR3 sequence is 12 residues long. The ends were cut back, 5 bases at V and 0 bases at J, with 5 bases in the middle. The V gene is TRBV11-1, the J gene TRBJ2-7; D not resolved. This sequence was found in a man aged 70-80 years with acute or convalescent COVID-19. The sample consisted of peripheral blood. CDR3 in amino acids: CASSAGSYEQYF. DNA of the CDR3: TGTGCCAGCAGCGCAGGCTCCTACGAGCAGTACTTC.